The entry below gives a single T cell receptor beta chain sequence along with its context. The antigen is unknown. The data stem from a study of post-analysis software for immune sequencing data. The CDR3 runs to 15 residues. In germline, CDR1 is DFQATT, CDR2 SNEGSKA (reference sequence). The V end was cut by 0 bases, the J end by 5 bases, with 15 bases between. The authors incorporated unique molecular identifiers into the TCR beta cDNA libraries. TCRdb redid the calling of the PCR reads with MiXCR, one entry per CDR3 protein. The table includes about 760,000 distinct CDR3 sequences, roughly 27% detected once. Study-level results: About five TRBV segments, including TRBV5-6, TRBV5-1 and TRBV20-1, were more frequent in patients than controls.

Material for sequencing was blood. The chain is built from TRBV20-1 and TRBJ2-3; D unresolved. This receptor was obtained from a girl under 18 with multiple sclerosis. In DNA, the CDR3 is TGCAGTGCTAGAGACCTAGTCGGCCCGGGAGATACGCAGTATTTT. Translation gives CSARDLVGPGDTQYF.